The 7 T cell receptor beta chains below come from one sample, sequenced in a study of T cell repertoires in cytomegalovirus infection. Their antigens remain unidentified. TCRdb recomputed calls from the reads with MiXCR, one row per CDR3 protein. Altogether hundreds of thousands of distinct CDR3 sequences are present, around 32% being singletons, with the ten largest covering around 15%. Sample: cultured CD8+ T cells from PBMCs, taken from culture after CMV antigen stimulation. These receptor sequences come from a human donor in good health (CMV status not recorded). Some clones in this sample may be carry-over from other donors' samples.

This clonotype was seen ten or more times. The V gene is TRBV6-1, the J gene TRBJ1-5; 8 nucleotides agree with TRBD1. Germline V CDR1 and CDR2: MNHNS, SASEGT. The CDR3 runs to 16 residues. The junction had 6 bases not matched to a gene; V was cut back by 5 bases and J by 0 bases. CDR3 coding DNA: TGTGCCAGCAGTTCCCTGGACAGGGATAGCAATCAGCCCCAGCATTTT. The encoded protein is CASSSLDRDSNQPQHF.

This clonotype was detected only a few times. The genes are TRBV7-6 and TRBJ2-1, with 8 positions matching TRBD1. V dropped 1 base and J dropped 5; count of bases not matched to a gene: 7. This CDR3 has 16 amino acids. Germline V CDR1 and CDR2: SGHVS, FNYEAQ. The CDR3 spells CASSLGPGGSNNEQFF. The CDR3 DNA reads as TGTGCCAGCAGCTTAGGACCAGGGGGCAGCAACAATGAGCAGTTCTTC. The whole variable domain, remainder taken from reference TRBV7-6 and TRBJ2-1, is GAGVSQSPRYKVTKRGQDVALRCDPISGHVSLYWYRQALGQGPEFLTYFNYEAQQDKSGLPNDRFSAERPEGSISTLTIQRTEQRDSAMYRCASSLGPGGSNNEQFFGPGTRLTVL.

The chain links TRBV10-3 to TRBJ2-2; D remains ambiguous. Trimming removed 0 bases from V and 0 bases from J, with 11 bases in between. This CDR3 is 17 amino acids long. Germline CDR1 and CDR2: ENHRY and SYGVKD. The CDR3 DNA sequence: TGTGCCATCAGTGAGTCGGAAAATAGCCCGAACACCGGGGAGCTGTTTTTT. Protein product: CAISESENSPNTGELFF.

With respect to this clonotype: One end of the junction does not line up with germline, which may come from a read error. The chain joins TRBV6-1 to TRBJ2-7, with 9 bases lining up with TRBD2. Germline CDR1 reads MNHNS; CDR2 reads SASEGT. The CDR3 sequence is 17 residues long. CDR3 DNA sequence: TGTGCCAGCAGTTATCGTCGGAGCGGGGGGATCTCCTACAAGCAGTACTTC. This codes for CASSYRRSGGISYKQYF.

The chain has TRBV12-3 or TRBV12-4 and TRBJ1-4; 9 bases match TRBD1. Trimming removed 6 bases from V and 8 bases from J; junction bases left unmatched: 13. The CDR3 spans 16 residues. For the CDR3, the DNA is TGTGCCAGCAGCGATACAGGGGGCTCCCAGGGGGAAAAACTGTTTTTT. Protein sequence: CASSDTGGSQGEKLFF.

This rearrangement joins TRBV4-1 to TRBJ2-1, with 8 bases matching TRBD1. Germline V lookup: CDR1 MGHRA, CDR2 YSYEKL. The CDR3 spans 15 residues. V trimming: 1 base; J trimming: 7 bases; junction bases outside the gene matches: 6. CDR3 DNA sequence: TGCGCCAGCAGCCAAGGGCAGGGGGCTGGTAATGAGCAGTTCTTC. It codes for CASSQGQGAGNEQFF.

CDR3 region: CASSEAGGGGELFF. For the CDR3, the DNA is TGTGCCAGCAGTGAAGCGGGGGGGGGCGGGGAGCTGTTTTTT. The chain combines TRBV12-3 or TRBV12-4 with TRBJ2-2; 10 positions agree with TRBD2. With 5 bases clipped from V and 7 bases from J, the junction kept 4 bases outside the gene matches. The CDR3 length is 14 residues.